This record concerns one TCR beta chain sequence. As yet, its antigen is unknown. The PCR employed 60 Vbeta primers together with 13 Jbeta primers. TCRdb's table, derived via immunoSEQ multiplex PCR, lists solely in-frame clones and lacks some. The data hold roughly 160,000 clones, with approximately 83% observed a single time. The germline gives CDR1 MNHEY, CDR2 SMNVEV (reference sequence). V trimming: 4 bases; J trimming: 1 base; junction bases outside the gene matches: 6. The CDR3 totals 15 residues. This specimen belongs to a study of cytomegalovirus exposure and HLA in healthy donors. Findings and caveats of the study: Later, TCR association rates were found to vary by HLA locus, highest for DRB1 and lowest for HLA-C. In a later analysis, an Asian-associated ancestry cluster reportedly showed fewer N-insertions than the roughly 730-donor mean. In a later analysis, roughly 17,000 TCR beta sequences were associated with HLA alleles at 0.05 false discovery rate. Sequencing artifact likely explains a cluster of highly shared sequence variants.

The sample taken for sequencing was PBMCs. The V call is TRBV27, the J call TRBJ2-5; 7 bases fit TRBD2. The sequence was obtained from a boy younger than 10 in good health and CMV-seronegative. CDR3 residues: CASSWSGAGQETQYF. Written as DNA, the CDR3 is TGTGCCAGCAGTTGGAGCGGGGCCGGCCAAGAGACCCAGTACTTC.